This T cell receptor (beta chain) was profiled in a study of CD8 T cells in ankylosing spondylitis. Construction of TCR beta libraries was performed using quantitative 5'-RACE with molecular barcodes. Using its own MiXCR run on the 5' RACE reads, TCRdb lists one record per CDR3 protein. Here the sample spans about 130,000 distinct CDR3 sequences, about 6.5% being singletons. This clonotype was seen ten or more times. Antigen specificity is unknown. The ends were cut back, 5 bases at V and 4 bases at J, with 3 bases in the middle. This CDR3 is built from 11 residues. Regarding the study as a whole: Researchers reportedly found disease-linked clones significantly enriched in matched ankylosing spondylitis synovial fluid. Previously reported in reactive arthritis synovial fluid and blood were some of the motif variants. Relatively scarce in peripheral blood, disease-linked clones were CD8+.

The chain couples TRBV12-3 or TRBV12-4 to TRBJ1-5; D gene unclear. Sequencing used blood, either unsorted or a sorted T cell fraction (not recorded which). The origin of this receptor is a male donor with ankylosing spondylitis or in good health (not recorded which). The CDR3 here is CASSKNQPQHF. In nucleotides, the CDR3 is TGTGCCAGCAGTAAAAATCAGCCCCAGCATTTT.